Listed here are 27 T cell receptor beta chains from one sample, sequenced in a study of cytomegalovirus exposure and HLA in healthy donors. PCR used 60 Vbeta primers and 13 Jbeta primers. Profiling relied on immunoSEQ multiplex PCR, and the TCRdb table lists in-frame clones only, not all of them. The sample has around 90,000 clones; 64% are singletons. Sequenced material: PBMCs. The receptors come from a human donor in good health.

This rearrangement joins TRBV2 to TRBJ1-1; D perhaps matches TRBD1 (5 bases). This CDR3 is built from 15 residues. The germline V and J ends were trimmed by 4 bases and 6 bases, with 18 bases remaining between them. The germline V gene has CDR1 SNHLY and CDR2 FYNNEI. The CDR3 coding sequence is TGTGCCAGCAGTGCTGGGACGGGGGGTTTCGCTGAAGCTTTCTTT. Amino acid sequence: CASSAGTGGFAEAFF.

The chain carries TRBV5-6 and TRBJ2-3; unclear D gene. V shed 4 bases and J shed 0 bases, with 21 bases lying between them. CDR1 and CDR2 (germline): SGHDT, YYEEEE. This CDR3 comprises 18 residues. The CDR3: CASSAQTLIPSSTDTQYF. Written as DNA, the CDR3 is TGTGCCAGCAGCGCCCAGACATTGATCCCCTCTAGCACAGATACGCAGTATTTT.

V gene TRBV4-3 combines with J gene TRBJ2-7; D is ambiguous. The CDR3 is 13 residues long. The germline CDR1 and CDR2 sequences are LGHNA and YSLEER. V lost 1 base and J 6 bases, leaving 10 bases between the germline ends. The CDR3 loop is CASSQVLQSEQYF. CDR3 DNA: TGCGCCAGCAGCCAAGTGCTACAGTCCGAGCAGTACTTC.

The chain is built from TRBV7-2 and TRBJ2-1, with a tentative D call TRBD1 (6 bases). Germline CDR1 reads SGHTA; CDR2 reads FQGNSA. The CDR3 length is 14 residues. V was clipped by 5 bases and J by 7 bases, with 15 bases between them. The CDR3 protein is CASSPWGRTNEQFF. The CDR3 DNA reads TGTGCCAGCAGCCCCTGGGGGCGCACAAATGAGCAGTTCTTC.

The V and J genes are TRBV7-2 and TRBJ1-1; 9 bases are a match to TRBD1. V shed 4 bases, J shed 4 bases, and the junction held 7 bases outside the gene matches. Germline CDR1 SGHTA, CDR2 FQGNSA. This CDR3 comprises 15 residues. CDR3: CASSSSPTGGTEAFF. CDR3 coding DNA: TGTGCCAGCAGCTCCAGCCCGACAGGGGGCACTGAAGCTTTCTTT.

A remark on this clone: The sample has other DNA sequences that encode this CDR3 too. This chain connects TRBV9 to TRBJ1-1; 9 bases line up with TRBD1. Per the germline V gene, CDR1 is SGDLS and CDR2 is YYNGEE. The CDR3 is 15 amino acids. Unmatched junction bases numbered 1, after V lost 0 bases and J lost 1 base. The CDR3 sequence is CASSVGDRANTEAFF. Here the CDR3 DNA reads TGTGCCAGCAGCGTAGGGGACAGGGCGAACACTGAAGCTTTCTTT. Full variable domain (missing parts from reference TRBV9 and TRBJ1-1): DSGVTQTPKHLITATGQRVTLRCSPRSGDLSVYWYQQSLDQGLQFLIQYYNGEERAKGNILERFSAQQFPDLHSELNLSSLELGDSALYFCASSVGDRANTEAFFGQGTRLTVV.

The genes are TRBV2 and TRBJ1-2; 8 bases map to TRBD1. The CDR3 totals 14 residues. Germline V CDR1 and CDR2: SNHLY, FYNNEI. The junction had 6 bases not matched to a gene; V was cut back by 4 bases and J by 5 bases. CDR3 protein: CASSAGTGSYGYTF. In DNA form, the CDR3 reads TGTGCCAGCAGTGCCGGGACAGGTTCTTATGGCTACACCTTC.

The CDR3 nucleotides are TGTGCCAGCAGCCTAGACTTAGGGCAGGGGACAAACACCATATATTTT. This sequence encodes CASSLDLGQGTNTIYF. This chain connects TRBV7-2 to TRBJ1-3; D possibly corresponds to TRBD1 (6 bases). The V and J ends lost 5 bases and 6 bases respectively, with 20 bases between them. Looked up from germline, CDR1 is SGHTA and CDR2 is FQGNSA. The CDR3 is made up of 16 amino acids.

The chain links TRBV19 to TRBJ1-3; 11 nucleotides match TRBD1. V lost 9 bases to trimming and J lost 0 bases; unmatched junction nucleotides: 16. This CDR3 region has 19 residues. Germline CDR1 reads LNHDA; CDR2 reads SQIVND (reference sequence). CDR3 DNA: TGTGCCAGCCGGAAACCGGACAGGGGGCAGTGGAGCTCTGGAAACACCATATATTTT. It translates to CASRKPDRGQWSSGNTIYF.

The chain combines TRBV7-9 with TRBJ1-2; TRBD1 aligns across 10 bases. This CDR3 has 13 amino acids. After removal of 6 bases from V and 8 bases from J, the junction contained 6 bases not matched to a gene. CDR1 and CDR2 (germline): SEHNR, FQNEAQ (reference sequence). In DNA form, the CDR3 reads TGTGCCAGCAGGAGACAGGGGGCGGGGGGCTACACCTTC. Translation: CASRRQGAGGYTF. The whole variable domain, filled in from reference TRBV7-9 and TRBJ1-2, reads DTGVSQNPRHKITKRGQNVTFRCDPISEHNRLYWYRQTLGQGPEFLTYFQNEAQLEKSRLLSDRFSAERPKGSFSTLEIQRTEQGDSAMYLCASRRQGAGGYTFGSGTRLTVV.

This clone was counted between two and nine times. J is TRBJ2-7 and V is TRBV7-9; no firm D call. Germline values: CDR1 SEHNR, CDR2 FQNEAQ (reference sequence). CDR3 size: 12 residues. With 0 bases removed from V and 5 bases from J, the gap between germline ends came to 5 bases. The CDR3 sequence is CASSLASDEQYF. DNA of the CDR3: TGTGCCAGCAGCTTAGCGTCTGACGAGCAGTACTTC.

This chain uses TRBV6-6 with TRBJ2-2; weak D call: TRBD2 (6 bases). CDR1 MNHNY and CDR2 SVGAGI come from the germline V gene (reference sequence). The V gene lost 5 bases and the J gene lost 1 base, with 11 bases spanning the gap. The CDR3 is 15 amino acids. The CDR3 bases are TGTGCCAGCAGTCGCCTCGGGGGGAACACCGGGGAGCTGTTTTTT. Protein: CASSRLGGNTGELFF.

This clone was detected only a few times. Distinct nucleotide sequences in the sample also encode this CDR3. Written as DNA, the CDR3 is TGTGCCAGTAGTAAAGCAGGCGTTGGGGCTGGAGCAGGGCCATACAATGAGCAGTTCTTC. It yields the protein CASSKAGVGAGAGPYNEQFF. The rearrangement joins TRBV19 to TRBJ2-1; D possibly corresponds to TRBD1 (5 bases). This CDR3 has 20 residues. With 4 bases removed from V and 4 bases from J, the gap between germline ends came to 29 bases. CDR1 is LNHDA and CDR2 is SQIVND in the germline V gene (reference sequence).

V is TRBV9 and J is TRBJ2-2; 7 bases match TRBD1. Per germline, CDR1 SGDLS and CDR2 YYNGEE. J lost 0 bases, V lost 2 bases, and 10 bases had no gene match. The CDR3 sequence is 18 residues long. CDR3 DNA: TGTGCCAGCAGCGTCCAGTTCCTCAGGGGGTCGAACACCGGGGAGCTGTTTTTT. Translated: CASSVQFLRGSNTGELFF.

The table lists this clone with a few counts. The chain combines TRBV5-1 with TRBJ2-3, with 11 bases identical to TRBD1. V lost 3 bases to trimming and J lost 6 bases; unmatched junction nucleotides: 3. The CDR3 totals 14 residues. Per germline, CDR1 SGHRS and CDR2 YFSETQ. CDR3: CASSWGTGGDTQYF. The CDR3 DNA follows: TGCGCCAGCAGCTGGGGGACAGGGGGGGATACGCAGTATTTT.

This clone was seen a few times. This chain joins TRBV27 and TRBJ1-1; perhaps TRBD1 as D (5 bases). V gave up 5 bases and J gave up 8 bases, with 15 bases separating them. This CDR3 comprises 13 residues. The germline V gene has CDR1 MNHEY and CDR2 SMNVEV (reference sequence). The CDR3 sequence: CASSQSRTSEAFF. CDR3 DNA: TGTGCCAGCAGTCAATCCCGGACATCGGAAGCTTTCTTT.

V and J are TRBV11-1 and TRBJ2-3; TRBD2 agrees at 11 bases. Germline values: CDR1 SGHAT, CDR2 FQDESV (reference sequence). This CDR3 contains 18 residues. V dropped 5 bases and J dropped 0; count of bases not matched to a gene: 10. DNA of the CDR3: TGTGCCAGCAGCCAGGTGCTAGCGGGGGGACGTAGCACAGATACGCAGTATTTT. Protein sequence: CASSQVLAGGRSTDTQYF.

CDR3 DNA: TGTGCCACCAAATTTCCGGGACAGGGGTCTCCCGGGGAGCTGTTTTTT. It yields the protein CATKFPGQGSPGELFF. The gene calls are TRBV2 and TRBJ2-2, with 10 bases matching TRBD1. The CDR3 covers 16 residues. Germline CDR1 and CDR2: SNHLY and FYNNEI. V gave up 10 bases and J gave up 6 bases; unmatched junction bases: 14.

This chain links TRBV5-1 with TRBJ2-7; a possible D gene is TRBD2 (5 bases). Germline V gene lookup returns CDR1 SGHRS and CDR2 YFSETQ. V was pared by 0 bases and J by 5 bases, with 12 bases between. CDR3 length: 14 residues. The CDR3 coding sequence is TGCGCCAGCAGCTTGGCAAAGAGGGAAAACGAGCAGTACTTC. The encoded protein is CASSLAKRENEQYF.

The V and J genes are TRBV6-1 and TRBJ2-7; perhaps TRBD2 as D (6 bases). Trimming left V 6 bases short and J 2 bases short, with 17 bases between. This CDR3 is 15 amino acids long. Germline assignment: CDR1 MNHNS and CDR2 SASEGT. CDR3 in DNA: TGTGCCAGCAGGTGGGGCAGGGAGGTCACCTACGAGCAGTACTTC. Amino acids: CASRWGREVTYEQYF.

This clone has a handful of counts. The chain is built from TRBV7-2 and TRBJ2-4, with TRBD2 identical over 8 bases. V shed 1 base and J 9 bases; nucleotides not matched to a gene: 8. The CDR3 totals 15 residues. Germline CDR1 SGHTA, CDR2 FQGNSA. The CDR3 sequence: CASSLDGTSSRIQYF. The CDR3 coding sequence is TGTGCCAGCAGCTTAGATGGGACTAGTAGTCGCATTCAGTACTTC.

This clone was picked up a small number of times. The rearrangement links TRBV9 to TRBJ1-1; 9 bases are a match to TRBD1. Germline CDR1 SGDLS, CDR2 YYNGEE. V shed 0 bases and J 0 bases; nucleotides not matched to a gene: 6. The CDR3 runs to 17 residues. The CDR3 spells CASSVAPTGGLNTEAFF. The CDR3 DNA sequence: TGTGCCAGCAGCGTAGCCCCGACAGGGGGGTTGAACACTGAAGCTTTCTTT.

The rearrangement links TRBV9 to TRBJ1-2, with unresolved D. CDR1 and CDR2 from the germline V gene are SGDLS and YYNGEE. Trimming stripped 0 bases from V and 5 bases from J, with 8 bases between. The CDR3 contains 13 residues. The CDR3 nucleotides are TGTGCCAGCAGCGTAGCCAGCGGGTATGGCTACACCTTC. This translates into CASSVASGYGYTF.

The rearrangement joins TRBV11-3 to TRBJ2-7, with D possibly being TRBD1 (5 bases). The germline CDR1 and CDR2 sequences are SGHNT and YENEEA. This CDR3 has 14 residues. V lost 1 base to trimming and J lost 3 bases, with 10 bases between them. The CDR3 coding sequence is TGTGCCAGCAGCTTAGCAGGTACAGGCTACGAGCAGTACTTC. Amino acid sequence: CASSLAGTGYEQYF.

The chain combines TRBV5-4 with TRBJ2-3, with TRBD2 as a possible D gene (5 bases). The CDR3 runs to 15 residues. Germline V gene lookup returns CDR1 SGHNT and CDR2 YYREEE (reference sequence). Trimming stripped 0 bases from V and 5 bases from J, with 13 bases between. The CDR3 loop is CASSLGTPGGDTQYF. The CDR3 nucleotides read TGTGCCAGCAGCTTGGGTACCCCCGGAGGAGATACGCAGTATTTT. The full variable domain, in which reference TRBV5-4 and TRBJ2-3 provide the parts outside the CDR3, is ETGVTQSPTHLIKTRGQQVTLRCSSQSGHNTVSWYQQALGQGPQFIFQYYREEENGRGNFPPRFSGLQFPNYSSELNVNALELDDSALYLCASSLGTPGGDTQYFGPGTRLTVL.

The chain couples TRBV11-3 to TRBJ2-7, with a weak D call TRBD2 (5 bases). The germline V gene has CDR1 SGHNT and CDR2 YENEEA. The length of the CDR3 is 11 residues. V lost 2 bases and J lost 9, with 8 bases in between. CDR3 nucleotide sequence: TGTGCCAGCAGCTTACAGGAGGTGCAGTACTTC. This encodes CASSLQEVQYF.

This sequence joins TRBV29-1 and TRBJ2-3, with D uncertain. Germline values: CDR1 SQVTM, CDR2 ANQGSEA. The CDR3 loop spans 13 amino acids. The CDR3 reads CSEALTFTDTQYF. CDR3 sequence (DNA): TGCAGTGAGGCCCTCACCTTCACAGATACGCAGTATTTT.